This T cell receptor (beta chain) was sequenced during a study of shared clonotypes between healthy human individuals. Trimming cost V 5 bases and J 6 bases; bases outside gene matches: 14. The CDR3 length is 16 residues. Germline lookup yields CDR1 SGHDT and CDR2 YYEEEE. Points from the study as a whole: Non-shared clonotypes showed lower generation probabilities than clonotypes common to all four donors.

Genomic DNA of each subset was evenly split across several immunoSEQ plates. Data came from immunoSEQ multiplex PCR; TCRdb stores just in-frame clones and leaves some out. In the table there are millions of clones, roughly 96% of which are singletons. This clone was recorded only once. The antigen is not known. The chain couples TRBV5-6 to TRBJ2-1, with 7 bases fitting TRBD2. Sequenced sample: naive CD4+ T cells sorted from blood. The subset: CD45RA+ positively selected. This clonotype was sampled from a man younger than 35 in good health. The CDR3 DNA reads TGTGCCAGCAGACTACCCGGGCTAGCGGAACGCAATGAGCAGTTCTTC. It codes for CASRLPGLAERNEQFF.